These 10 T cell receptor beta chains were all obtained from the same sample, sequenced in a study of early T cells in non-severe SARS-CoV-2 infection (dated by TCRdb to about 2021). Libraries were made using 5' RACE. Sequenced on a NextSeq 500. The public reads were reanalyzed by TCRdb: fastp trimming at Q25, MiXCR alignment, in-frame beta chains only. Rows merge per CDR3 protein into single entries with the most common DNA and genes. The sample table lists tens of thousands of distinct CDR3 sequences, approximately 13% of them with a count of one. 2.5% to 3% of the sample belongs to the ten largest clones. Source: whole blood, taken at baseline. All receptors come from an adult who was a healthcare worker with PCR-confirmed SARS-CoV-2 infection or an uninfected control (not recorded which).

This clonotype was seen a handful of times. The chain has TRBV29-1 and TRBJ1-1; D is undetermined. This CDR3 contains 13 residues. The germline V and J ends were trimmed by 7 bases and 10 bases, with 22 bases remaining between them. Looked up from germline, CDR1 is SQVTM and CDR2 is ANQGSEA. The CDR3 loop reads CSGGRRLDGGAFF. The CDR3 bases are TGCAGCGGAGGGCGAAGACTGGACGGTGGAGCTTTCTTT.

Many counts were recorded for this clonotype. The chain employs TRBV13 and TRBJ2-2, with D possibly matching TRBD2 (5 bases). Germline CDR1 reads PRHDT; CDR2 reads FYEKMQ (reference sequence). Trimming stripped 3 bases from V and 4 bases from J, with 6 bases between. The CDR3 consists of 13 residues. In nucleotides, the CDR3 is TGTGCCAGCAGCTTCCGGGGCACCGGGGAGCTGTTTTTT. Amino acids: CASSFRGTGELFF.

This clonotype was picked up a small number of times. This sequence joins TRBV6-5 and TRBJ1-1; no clear D gene. V was pared by 0 bases and J by 4 bases, with 12 bases between. The CDR3 contains 15 residues. The germline V gene encodes CDR1 MNHEY and CDR2 SVGAGI. This chain's CDR3 is CASSYSSGGTTEAFF. The CDR3 nucleotides are TGTGCCAGCAGTTACTCGAGTGGAGGAACCACTGAAGCTTTCTTT.

The chain carries TRBV7-2 and TRBJ1-1; D gene ambiguous. In germline, CDR1 is SGHTA, CDR2 FQGNSA. CDR3 length: 16 residues. V was pared by 5 bases and J by 1 base, with 17 bases between. CDR3 DNA: TGTGCCAGCAGCCCCTCACTTGGGTTGTCGAACACTGAAGCTTTCTTT. This translates into CASSPSLGLSNTEAFF.

This clonotype came up many times. The CDR3 coding sequence is TGCAGTGCTAGAGATCTTTTTAGCGGGGACGCCCCGACCCAGTACTTC. It yields the protein CSARDLFSGDAPTQYF. The chain recombines TRBV20-1 with TRBJ2-5, with 8 bases identical to TRBD2. V shed 0 bases and J 7 bases; nucleotides not matched to a gene: 13. The germline V gene has CDR1 DFQATT and CDR2 SNEGSKA (reference sequence). The CDR3 runs to 16 residues.

J is TRBJ1-3 and V is TRBV18; 7 nucleotides agree with TRBD1. The J segment lost 1 base and the V segment lost 3 bases, leaving 18 bases of the junction unmatched. This CDR3 is built from 20 residues. CDR1 KGHSH and CDR2 LQKENI come from the germline V gene. CDR3 sequence reads: CASSPSLDRPTLSSGNTIYF. The CDR3 DNA reads TGTGCCAGCTCACCTTCTTTGGACAGGCCGACCCTCAGTTCTGGAAACACCATATATTTT.

This clonotype has at least ten counts. V and J are TRBV2 and TRBJ2-1; D remains unclear. The length of the CDR3 is 15 residues. From germline, CDR1 is SNHLY and CDR2 FYNNEI. With 0 bases removed from V and 6 bases from J, the gap between germline ends came to 12 bases. CDR3 in amino acids: CASSEADPWGNEQFF. Written as DNA, the CDR3 is TGTGCCAGCAGTGAAGCAGACCCGTGGGGCAATGAGCAGTTCTTC.

This clonotype was observed a handful of times. CDR3 in amino acids: CSARNAHQPQHF. The DNA of the CDR3 is TGCAGCGCACGAAATGCGCATCAGCCCCAGCATTTT. The chain uses TRBV29-1 and TRBJ1-5, with no clear D. The germline gives CDR1 SQVTM, CDR2 ANQGSEA. V shed 7 bases and J shed 5 bases, with 12 bases lying between them. This CDR3 comprises 12 residues.

This clonotype was recorded a few times. V gene TRBV28 combines with J gene TRBJ1-2; D call uncertain. The germline V and J ends were trimmed by 1 base and 7 bases, with 7 bases remaining between them. In germline, CDR1 is MDHEN, CDR2 SYDVKM. This CDR3 has 12 amino acids. Here the CDR3 DNA reads TGTGCCAGCAGTTTATCCGTGACTGGCTACACCTTC. Amino acids: CASSLSVTGYTF.

A few counts support this clonotype. This chain joins TRBV5-1 and TRBJ1-1; perhaps TRBD1 as D (5 bases). Trimming took 4 bases from V and 1 from J, leaving 11 bases between them. CDR3 length: 14 amino acids. The germline CDR1 and CDR2 sequences are SGHRS and YFSETQ. The CDR3 sequence: CASSPLGQNTEAFF. The CDR3 DNA is TGCGCCAGCAGCCCCTTAGGACAGAACACTGAAGCTTTCTTT.